This entry is about one T cell receptor beta chain. The sample comes from a study of T cell changes during pregnancy in multiple sclerosis. Clones were sequenced by immunoSEQ multiplex PCR, and TCRdb holds only the in-frame ones, with some missing. Of 90,000 to 150,000 clones in the sample, 93% were seen once. This specimen was peripheral blood, taken before pregnancy. This clonotype originated in a female donor with multiple sclerosis, enrolled in a pregnancy study.

The CDR3 region is CASSYRDQVYF. In DNA, the CDR3 is TGTGCCAGCAGTTACCGGGATCAAGTGTATTTT. The chain carries TRBV27 and TRBJ2-3; the D gene is possibly TRBD2 (5 bases). Germline V gene lookup returns CDR1 MNHEY and CDR2 SMNVEV (reference sequence). CDR3 size: 11 residues. Trimming took off 4 bases at V and 14 bases at J, with 13 bases between the two ends.